The clone carrying this TCR beta chain has more than one count but fewer than ten. Its target is unknown. Template switching by 5'RACE produced TCR cDNA, adding a universal primer site and UMIs. TCRdb re-analysed the 5' RACE reads in MiXCR, keeping a single row per CDR3 protein. This table holds about 550,000 distinct CDR3 sequences, under 25% found once. The junction had 6 bases not matched to a gene; V was cut back by 7 bases and J by 4 bases. The CDR3 loop spans 15 amino acids. Germline assignment: CDR1 MNHNS and CDR2 SASEGT. The data derive from a study of T cells after yellow fever vaccination. Study as a whole: Preparation used SMART-Seq v4 Ultra Low Input for the low-cell-number fractions. Regarding the study as a whole: In post-booster samples, most primary-vaccination clones reappeared (just under 97% CD4, 70% to 90% CD8). Researchers report a weaker secondary response that nonetheless peaked faster, day 5 versus 15.

The source is a man aged 25 to 40 who received the YFV17D yellow fever vaccine. The sequences come from PBMCs, collected 15 days after the yellow fever booster vaccination. The chain links TRBV6-1 to TRBJ2-3; TRBD2 agrees at 12 bases. The CDR3 DNA sequence: TGTGCCAGCAACCGACTAGCGGGAGTGGCAGATACGCAGTATTTT. Its translation: CASNRLAGVADTQYF.